This T cell receptor beta chain was obtained from a study of T cell clonality in common variable immunodeficiency. Study-wide points: Common variable immunodeficiency TCR beta sequences reportedly had fewer deletions and N-nucleotide insertions. Compared with controls, CVID subjects had fewer shared TCRbeta clones.

Some clones are missing from TCRdb's copy, which holds only in-frame ones; the method was immunoSEQ multiplex PCR. This repertoire lists 8,500 to 13,000 clones without singletons; 6% to 6.5% sits in the top ten. Germline CDR1 and CDR2: DFQATT and SNEGSKA (reference sequence). CDR3 size: 14 residues. The V segment lost 3 bases and the J segment 7 bases; nucleotides outside the gene matches: 9. For at least one year, all CVID subjects received replacement immunoglobulin. Blood came from CVID subjects not ill and not taking immunomodulatory or immunosuppressive medication. On this clone itself: What it binds is unknown. The read comes to an end 3 residues before the CDR3 does, leaving the germline J gene to fill in the end.

The sequenced sample was peripheral blood mononuclear cells. This sequence originates from a human donor with common variable immunodeficiency. The J gene is TRBJ2-5, the V gene TRBV20-1; 9 nucleotides line up with TRBD2. The CDR3 reads CSARFSGSGGTQYF. The part of the CDR3 DNA that was read is TGCAGTGCTAGGTTTAGCGGGAGTGGGGGGACC.